Listed below are T cell receptor beta chains from one sample, sequenced in a study of blood T cell repertoires in COVID-19. Profiled with immunoSEQ multiplex PCR; TCRdb holds only in-frame clones, not every one. The sample records hundreds of thousands of clones, approximately 90% being singletons. The sample taken for sequencing was peripheral blood. Receptor source: a woman in her twenties or thirties who had recovered from COVID-19. The CDR3 runs from the conserved cysteine through the conserved F or W. A D gene is named only where the DNA matches it firmly. Some rows mark clone size as missing; the rest say once, few, many or name a class of expanded clone.

>TRBJ1-2|TRBV28|-|-
CASSPPGAAGRYGYTF
TGTGCCAGCAGCCCCCCTGGGGCAGCCGGAAGGTATGGCTACACCTTC
>TRBJ1-5|TRBV5-6|-|-
CASSLTAGGDQPQHF
TGTGCCAGCAGCTTAACGGCGGGGGGTGATCAGCCCCAGCATTTT
>TRBJ2-1|TRBV7-7|-|TRBD2
CASSLEAGGSSYNEQFF
TGTGCCAGCAGCTTAGAGGCGGGGGGGAGCTCCTACAATGAGCAGTTCTTC
>TRBJ2-7|TRBV12-3/TRBV12-4|-|TRBD1
CASSSGTVYEQYF
TGTGCCAGCAGCTCCGGGACAGTTTACGAGCAGTACTTC
>TRBJ1-6|TRBV2|-|-
CASRENSPLHF
TGTGCCAGCAGGGAGAATTCACCCCTCCACTTT
>TRBJ1-4|TRBV7-9|-|-
CASSLAVAANEKLFF
TGTGCCAGCAGCTTAGCGGTGGCCGCTAATGAAAAACTGTTTTTT
>TRBJ1-6|TRBV7-2|-|TRBD1
CASSPPTGANSPLHF
TGTGCCAGCAGCCCACCGACAGGGGCTAATTCACCCCTCCACTTT
>TRBJ2-2|TRBV5-1|few|TRBD1
CASSGQGANTGELFF
TGCGCCAGCAGTGGACAGGGCGCGAACACCGGGGAGCTGTTTTTT
>TRBJ1-3|TRBV7-6|-|-
CASSLGGGTSGNTIYF
TGTGCCAGCAGCTTGGGGGGGGGCACTTCTGGAAACACCATATATTTT
>TRBJ2-5|TRBV30|-|-
CAYTPLETQYF
TGTGCCTACACCCCTCTGGAGACCCAGTACTTC
>TRBJ1-6|TRBV5-1|-|-
CASSLGQPYNSPLHF
TGCGCCAGCAGCTTGGGACAACCTTATAATTCACCCCTCCACTTT
>TRBJ2-3|TRBV12-3/TRBV12-4|once|-
CASSLEGSDTQYF
TGTGCCAGCAGTTTGGAGGGGTCAGATACGCAGTATTTT
>TRBJ2-7|TRBV9|-|-
CASSITSSGLDEQYF
TGTGCCAGCAGTATAACTAGTTCTGGGTTAGACGAGCAGTACTTC
>TRBJ1-1|TRBV6-5|-|-
CASSRAPNTEAFF
TGTGCCAGCAGTCGAGCGCCGAACACTGAAGCTTTCTTT
>TRBJ1-6|TRBV5-1|-|-
CASSLDFGGTYNSPLHF
TGCGCCAGCAGCTTGGACTTTGGAGGCACCTATAATTCACCCCTCCACTTT
>TRBJ1-1|TRBV3-1/TRBV3-2|-|-
CASSQVGQLNTEAFF
TGTGCCAGCAGCCAAGTAGGACAGCTGAACACTGAAGCTTTCTTT
>TRBJ1-3|TRBV5-1|-|-
CASSDGSISGNTIYF
TGCGCCAGCAGTGACGGGTCGATCTCTGGAAACACCATATATTTT
>TRBJ1-1|TRBV5-1|-|-
CASSLNGGNTEAFF
TGCGCCAGCAGTTTAAACGGGGGGAACACTGAAGCTTTCTTT
>TRBJ1-1|TRBV27|-|TRBD1
CASNRGPHSTEAFF
TGTGCCAGCAACAGGGGACCTCATAGCACTGAAGCTTTCTTT
>TRBJ1-2|TRBV2|-|-
CASSLTHANYGYTF
TGTGCCAGCAGCCTGACTCACGCTAACTATGGCTACACCTTC
>TRBJ1-3|TRBV6-1|-|TRBD1
CASSEPGQGRNTIYF
TGTGCCAGCAGTGAGCCGGGACAGGGGAGGAACACCATATATTTT
>TRBJ1-6|TRBV28|-|-
CASEQGRTPLHF
TGTGCCAGCGAACAGGGTCGGACACCCCTCCACTTT
>TRBJ1-1|TRBV11-2|-|-
CASSFGSGRNTEAFF
TGTGCCAGCAGCTTCGGATCAGGTAGAAACACTGAAGCTTTCTTT
>TRBJ2-5|TRBV28|-|-
CASRSGAAQETQYF
TGTGCCAGCAGGAGCGGAGCCGCGCAAGAGACCCAGTACTTC
>TRBJ2-7|TRBV7-8|-|TRBD2
CASSLELAGAYEQYF
TGTGCCAGCAGCTTAGAACTAGCGGGGGCCTACGAGCAGTACTTC
>TRBJ1-2|TRBV12-3/TRBV12-4|-|TRBD1
CASSLQGAGGYTF
TGTGCCAGCAGTCTCCAGGGGGCGGGGGGCTACACCTTC
>TRBJ2-1|TRBV27|-|TRBD2
CASGRGRSYNEQFF
TGTGCCAGCGGGAGGGGCCGCTCCTACAATGAGCAGTTCTTC
>TRBJ2-1|TRBV19|-|-
CASAMPLRGDEQFF
TGTGCCAGCGCCATGCCACTCAGGGGCGATGAGCAGTTCTTC
>TRBJ1-2|TRBV3-1/TRBV3-2|-|-
CASSPQVGEVYGYTF
TGTGCCAGCAGCCCTCAAGTGGGGGAGGTCTATGGCTACACCTTC
>TRBJ2-5|TRBV4-1|-|-
CASSQDSVAGETQYF
TGCGCCAGCAGCCAAGATTCTGTGGCCGGGGAGACCCAGTACTTC
>TRBJ1-6|TRBV19|few|-
CASSIDRHSNSPLHF
TGTGCCAGTAGTATAGATCGCCACAGTAATTCACCCCTCCACTTT
>TRBJ1-5|TRBV28|few|TRBD1
CASSETGSNNQPQHF
TGTGCCAGCAGTGAGACAGGGTCGAACAATCAGCCCCAGCATTTT
>TRBJ2-7|TRBV7-2|once|TRBD2
CASSLAAGGPEQYF
TGTGCCAGCAGCTTGGCAGCGGGGGGGCCCGAGCAGTACTTC
>TRBJ2-2|TRBV3-1/TRBV3-2|once|-
CASSHSRDTGELFF
TGTGCCAGCAGCCACTCCAGGGACACCGGGGAGCTGTTTTTT
>TRBJ1-1|TRBV9|-|TRBD1
CASSAARDTGETEAFF
TGTGCCAGCAGCGCCGCAAGGGATACAGGGGAAACTGAAGCTTTCTTT
>TRBJ1-6|TRBV30|-|-
CAWRASGSPLHF
TGTGCCTGGAGGGCCAGTGGTTCACCCCTCCACTTT
>TRBJ2-7|TRBV6-2/TRBV6-3|-|-
CASSFSQGYEQYF
TGTGCCAGCAGCTTCTCCCAGGGCTACGAGCAGTACTTC
>TRBJ2-7|TRBV4-2|-|TRBD2
CASSPAGGLSEQYF
TGTGCCAGCAGCCCAGCGGGGGGGCTGTCCGAGCAGTACTTC
>TRBJ2-7|TRBV6-5|once|TRBD1
CASSYDRGGNEQYF
TGTGCCAGCAGTTACGACAGGGGAGGCAACGAGCAGTACTTC